This T cell receptor beta chain was found in a study of identical twins (dated by TCRdb to the mid-2010s). In terms of the full investigation: To test whether fetal clonotypes persist, this study deep-sequenced TCR alpha and beta repertoires from monozygotic twins, from unrelated adults of various ages, and from cord blood. To rule out contamination, replicate twin experiments were performed at different times with different library preparation protocols.

What the research found in general, with its limitations: Excess twin sharing in beta out-of-frame sequences was weaker because fewer shared sequences lowered the signal-to-noise ratio. Invariant T cells such as MAIT and iNKT could partly confound zero-insertion analyses, although diverse VJ usage argued against such confounding for most clonotypes. Because the same donors could not be followed over many years, conclusions were based on cross-sectional statistical analysis. Recombination models systematically underestimated out-of-frame TCR alpha sharing in monozygotic twins but agreed with sharing between unrelated individuals. Out-of-frame TCR alpha sequences shared between twins showed an excess of low generation-probability sequences compared with coincidental sharing between unrelated individuals. Fewer insertions were carried by abundant cord blood beta clonotypes, a similar but weaker trend appeared in young adult naive repertoires, and no such trend appeared in memory repertoires.

All donors were healthy Caucasians. Three pairs of female monozygotic twins, all aged roughly 18 to 29 years, made up the twin cohort. Positive isolation kits from Invitrogen were used to isolate CD4+ and CD8+ T cell populations. A remark on this clonotype: Its specific antigen is unknown. No quality values exist for individual bases; no much larger clone is one base distant.

The protocol used for the library was 5' RACE. These reads were obtained on an Illumina HiSeq 2000. A universal primer binding site was added through template switching, and the final cDNA carried a unique molecular identifier so that TCR cDNA molecules could be counted accurately. Specific primers in the conserved constant-segment region were used to synthesize first-strand cDNA for the TCR alpha and beta chains. To control for contamination, every cDNA library was double barcoded, receiving both a SMART-Mk sample barcode and Illumina barcodes. Two successive PCR steps introduced TruSeq adapter sequences along with Illumina sample barcodes. The Illumina HiSeq platform was used with custom primers to sequence TCR alpha and beta cDNA libraries. The study's processing was this. Unique molecular identifiers were extracted from raw reads with MiGEC, and CDR3 positions were determined with MiXCR. Recombination models were inferred per individual with the repgenHMM and IGoR tools using an EM algorithm. Shared clonotypes were analyzed with the tcR package in R, and sharing was normalized by the product of cloneset sizes. To study raw recombination free of thymic and clonal selection effects, out-of-frame nonproductive sequences were analyzed. Using fastp at Q25 and MiXCR, TCRdb reprocessed the public reads and kept productive beta chains. Identical CDR3 proteins give one entry, which carries the most common genes and DNA. In this record, the V and J calls reflect TCRdb's handling and not the investigators' own analysis. Across this sample there are fewer than 550,000 distinct CDR3 sequences, with roughly an eighth seen only once. The ten largest clones take up more than 0.8% of the sample.

Inclusive of the bounding cysteine and phenylalanine, the CDR3 is 15 residues long. Kept here is only the CDR3 DNA, which spans 45 bases and is read in frame from base 1. The germline V gene gives CDR1 as MNHNS and CDR2 as SASEGT. V is shortened by 5 bases, J by 4 bases, and the region joining them spans 17 bases. These data were likewise used in another study, on yellow fever vaccine responses in identical twins. According to the second study: According to the authors, in identical twins the way T cells responded to vaccination appeared partly convergent and partly personalized. In identical twins, the study followed T cell clones that responded to the vaccine with precision.

Recombination joined TRBV6-1 with TRBJ1-2, with an unclear D gene assignment. The source is a young woman in good health. The sample comprised CD4+ T cells sorted from blood. CDR3 sequence: CASSPLSPGSYGYTF. The nucleotide sequence reads as follows: TGTGCCAGCAGTCCTCTTTCCCCGGGATCCTATGGCTACACCTTC.